These 3 T cell receptor beta chains share one sample of origin, sequenced in a study of blood T cell repertoires in COVID-19. Profiling relied on immunoSEQ multiplex PCR, and the TCRdb table lists in-frame clones only, not all of them. The sample contains roughly 290,000 clones, approximately 86% of which appear only once. The sample taken for sequencing was peripheral blood. Receptors were obtained from a woman under 40 who had recovered from COVID-19.

The V and J genes are TRBV6-5 and TRBJ2-1, with 8 bases fitting TRBD2. Germline trimming cut 0 bases from V and 2 bases from J; bases unmatched to any gene: 3. Germline V lookup: CDR1 MNHEY, CDR2 SVGAGI. CDR3 size: 16 residues. The CDR3 sequence is CASSYSTGLAYNEQFF. The CDR3 DNA sequence: TGTGCCAGCAGTTACTCGACGGGACTAGCCTACAATGAGCAGTTCTTC.

A note on this clone: This sample includes further DNA sequences coding for the same CDR3. The chain carries TRBV19 and TRBJ2-7, with D possibly being TRBD1 (6 bases). CDR3 length equals 13 residues. Trimming took 3 bases from V and 1 from J, leaving 7 bases between them. Germline assignment: CDR1 LNHDA and CDR2 SQIVND (reference sequence). The DNA for the CDR3 is TGTGCCAGTAGTATCGGGACATCCTACGAGCAGTACTTC. This codes for CASSIGTSYEQYF.

The chain recombines TRBV5-1 with TRBJ2-7, with 11 bases matching TRBD1. The CDR3 spans 12 residues. Germline values: CDR1 SGHRS, CDR2 YFSETQ. V shed 8 bases, J shed 6 bases, and the junction held 4 bases outside the gene matches. CDR3 in DNA: TGCGCCAGTAGGGGGACAGGGGGCGAGCAGTACTTC. Residues: CASRGTGGEQYF.